Shown below are 11 T cell receptor beta chains from a single sample sequenced in a study of siplizumab effects on memory and regulatory T cells. Assay: immunoSEQ multiplex PCR; the TCRdb copy retains only in-frame clones and omits some. The data contain roughly 100,000 clones, about 92% of them singletons. Sequencing input: CD4+ T cells sorted from blood. The receptors derive from a human donor in good health.

This clone came up once. A read error may account for a junction end that differs from germline. The chain uses TRBV7-7 and TRBJ2-5; D is unresolved. Germline V lookup: CDR1 SSHAT, CDR2 FNYEAQ (reference sequence). The CDR3 is 13 residues long. In DNA, the CDR3 is TGTGCTAGCAGCCCCGCGGCGAGGGAGACCCAGTACTTC. Translation: CASSPAARETQYF.

This sequence joins TRBV11-3 and TRBJ2-5; TRBD2 aligns across 13 bases. Per germline, CDR1 SGHNT and CDR2 YENEEA. The CDR3 sequence is 16 residues long. V shed 3 bases, J shed 5 bases, and the junction held 6 bases outside the gene matches. This CDR3 is CASSFRLAGGGETQYF. Here the CDR3 DNA reads TGTGCCAGCAGCTTCAGACTAGCGGGAGGAGGTGAGACCCAGTACTTC.

The CDR3 nucleotides read TGTGCCAGCAGTTACGTAGACAGGGGTACGACTGAAGCTTTCTTT. Translating it yields CASSYVDRGTTEAFF. V is TRBV6-6 and J is TRBJ1-1, with 8 bases aligning to TRBD1. There are 15 residues in the CDR3. The germline CDR1 and CDR2 sequences are MNHNY and SVGAGI (reference sequence). V lost 2 bases, J lost 5 bases, and 7 bases stayed unmatched.

This sequence joins TRBV30 and TRBJ1-4; D is uncertain. The germline CDR1 and CDR2 sequences are GTSNPN and SVGIG (reference sequence). This CDR3 has 14 amino acids. The V end was cut by 2 bases, the J end by 7 bases, with 14 bases between. The CDR3 spells CAWSQEKGFEKLFF. CDR3 DNA sequence: TGTGCCTGGAGTCAGGAGAAGGGATTTGAAAAACTGTTTTTT.

The CDR3 protein is CASLSSSYEQYF. CDR3 nucleotides: TGTGCCAGCCTCTCGAGCAGCTACGAGCAGTACTTC. The chain links TRBV6-5 to TRBJ2-7; D gene uncertain. The V end was cut by 8 bases, the J end by 3 bases, with 11 bases between. This CDR3 is built from 12 residues. Germline V gene data show CDR1 as MNHEY and CDR2 as SVGAGI.

This chain uses TRBV10-3 with TRBJ1-2; D is unclear. Trimming removed 2 bases from V and 1 base from J, with 5 bases in between. Germline-derived CDR1 and CDR2 are ENHRY and SYGVKD. The CDR3 loop spans 13 amino acids. This CDR3 is CAISETVNYGYTF. In nucleotides, the CDR3 is TGTGCCATCAGTGAGACAGTTAACTATGGCTACACCTTC.

A note on this clone: Other DNA sequences of this sample code for an identical CDR3. J is TRBJ1-5 and V is TRBV6-5; 8 positions agree with TRBD1. The CDR3 runs to 14 residues. Germline V CDR1 and CDR2: MNHEY, SVGAGI. Trimming took 5 bases from V and 2 from J; bases not matched to a gene: 2. CDR3 in DNA: TGTGCCAGCAGTAGGGGACAGGGCAATCAGCCCCAGCATTTT. Translation gives CASSRGQGNQPQHF.

This clone has only one observation. This chain links TRBV9 with TRBJ2-2, with D uncertain. Trimming shortened V by 4 bases and J by 2 bases, and 12 bases separated the two germline ends. Germline CDR1 and CDR2: SGDLS and YYNGEE. CDR3 size: 15 residues. Here the CDR3 reads CASSSISGNTGELFF. CDR3 DNA sequence: TGTGCCAGCAGCTCAATATCAGGAAACACCGGGGAGCTGTTTTTT. Looking up the rest from reference TRBV9 and TRBJ2-2 gives the full variable domain: DSGVTQTPKHLITATGQRVTLRCSPRSGDLSVYWYQQSLDQGLQFLIQYYNGEERAKGNILERFSAQQFPDLHSELNLSSLELGDSALYFCASSSISGNTGELFFGEGSRLTVL.

The J gene is TRBJ1-1, the V gene TRBV6-6; TRBD1 matches at 7 bases. This CDR3 is built from 16 residues. Looked up from germline, CDR1 is MNHNY and CDR2 is SVGAGI (reference sequence). V was pared by 6 bases and J by 4 bases, with 14 bases of the junction left unmatched. CDR3 protein: CASRLTGALRGTEAFF. As DNA, the CDR3 is TGTGCCAGCAGGCTCACAGGGGCCTTAAGGGGCACTGAAGCTTTCTTT.

CDR3 sequence (DNA): TGTGCCAGCAGCTTTAGGGGCCTGGGGGAGAACACTGAAGCTTTCTTT. It specifies CASSFRGLGENTEAFF. The V gene is TRBV5-6, the J gene TRBJ1-1, with D possibly matching TRBD1 (5 bases). Germline loops: CDR1 SGHDT, CDR2 YYEEEE. Trimming took off 2 bases at V and 1 base at J, with 15 bases between the two ends. CDR3 length equals 16 residues. Complete variable domain (other parts from reference TRBV5-6 and TRBJ1-1): DAGVTQSPTHLIKTRGQQVTLRCSPKSGHDTVSWYQQALGQGPQFIFQYYEEEERQRGNFPDRFSGHQFPNYSSELNVNALLLGDSALYLCASSFRGLGENTEAFFGQGTRLTVV.

This clone has only one observation. V usage is TRBV4-3 and J usage is TRBJ1-4; 7 positions agree with TRBD1. Germline V gives CDR1 LGHNA, CDR2 YSLEER. Germline trimming cut 0 bases from V and 4 bases from J; bases unmatched to any gene: 2. This CDR3 has 15 residues. CDR3 DNA: TGCGCCAGCAGCCAAGAGGGACAGATTAATGAAAAACTGTTTTTT. It translates to CASSQEGQINEKLFF.